Listed below are T cell receptor beta chains from one sample, sequenced in a study of cytomegalovirus exposure and HLA in healthy donors. Profiled with immunoSEQ multiplex PCR; TCRdb holds only in-frame clones, not every one. The sample has some 150,000 clones, roughly 80% seen once; the top ten hold 9.5% to 15%. Sample: PBMCs. The receptors shown here come from a man younger than 45 in good health and CMV-seropositive. CDR3s include the opening cysteine and the closing phenylalanine or tryptophan. A D gene is named only where the DNA matches it firmly. Size is omitted from some rows. Given values are once, few, many or a class for expanded clones.

CASSGYRGGLSETQYF	TRBD1	-	TRBV25-1	TRBJ2-5
CASSQTLTRGYNEQFF	-	few	TRBV4-1	TRBJ2-1
CASSLQRDTEAFF	-	-	TRBV6-4	TRBJ1-1
CASSLVSGTQSDTQYF	TRBD2	-	TRBV11-2	TRBJ2-3
CASSNEDSTYEQYF	-	-	TRBV21-1	TRBJ2-7
CASRPGQEYYGYTF	TRBD1	once	TRBV7-2	TRBJ1-2
CASSGTGGQPQHF	TRBD1	-	TRBV28	TRBJ1-5
CASRRFLGSDEQYF	-	few	TRBV6-5	TRBJ2-7
CASSGGLGEQYF	-	-	TRBV11-3	TRBJ2-7
CASSPRTGMNTGELFF	TRBD1	-	TRBV4-1	TRBJ2-2
CASSLGATVNNEQFF	-	few	TRBV11-3	TRBJ2-1
CASRFDRAVNTEAFF	TRBD1	-	TRBV27	TRBJ1-1
CASSFSVGAKNIQYF	-	-	TRBV28	TRBJ2-4
CASGLENTGYTGELFF	-	-	TRBV12-5	TRBJ2-2
CAWSVSSLSPYNEQFF	-	few	TRBV30	TRBJ2-1
CSVSGRGEGRGWTYEQYF	-	-	TRBV29-1	TRBJ2-7
CASRPTGDEQYF	-	-	TRBV28	TRBJ2-7
CASSAGTGVRYYEQYF	TRBD1	-	TRBV25-1	TRBJ2-7
CASRPSWANTEAFF	-	few	TRBV7-9	TRBJ1-1
CASSSDRTGVHF	TRBD1	-	TRBV6-5	TRBJ1-2
CASSLEIRGREKLFF	-	-	TRBV5-1	TRBJ1-4
CASSVAGLAGSRLSYNEQFF	TRBD2	-	TRBV9	TRBJ2-1
CTDRGPATNEKLFF	TRBD1	-	TRBV28	TRBJ1-4
CARQPRPGQTYNEQFF	TRBD1	-	TRBV4-1	TRBJ2-1
CASSLGDRVLGGELFF	TRBD1	-	TRBV5-1	TRBJ2-2
CASSSTGTYEQYF	-	-	TRBV28	TRBJ2-7
CASGGESTDTQYF	TRBD2	-	TRBV28	TRBJ2-3
CASSRQGATGANVLTF	-	-	TRBV19	TRBJ2-6
CASSFPSRQGRGQPQHF	TRBD1	-	TRBV28	TRBJ1-5
CASSLEAGGYNEQFF	TRBD2	-	TRBV28	TRBJ2-1